This T cell receptor (beta chain) was identified in a study of identical twins. The germline V gene has CDR1 SGHTA and CDR2 FQGNSA. V gave up 5 bases and J gave up 0 bases, with 11 bases separating them. The CDR3 is made up of 14 amino acids. TCRdb used MiXCR to reprocess the 5' RACE reads, holding one entry per CDR3 protein. The sample records 1.5 million to 2 million distinct CDR3 sequences, roughly 35% being singletons. The sequence derives from a newborn girl in good health. Sequencing input: cord blood. V is TRBV7-2 and J is TRBJ2-7; D not resolved. CDR3 sequence: CASSPPDFSYEQYF. The CDR3 bases are TGTGCCAGCAGCCCCCCTGACTTCTCCTACGAGCAGTACTTC.